Presented here are 27 T cell receptor beta chains from one specimen sequenced in a study of cytomegalovirus exposure and HLA in healthy donors. The PCR employed 60 Vbeta primers together with 13 Jbeta primers. The protocol was immunoSEQ multiplex PCR, while the TCRdb copy is restricted to in-frame clones and leaves out a portion. The sample yields about 150,000 clones, 60% to 80% seen once. Sequencing was done on a sample of PBMCs. These TCRs come from a woman in her thirties or forties in good health and CMV-seronegative.

This clone was recorded once. The chain recombines TRBV19 with TRBJ2-7, with 9 positions matching TRBD2. Trimming took 4 bases from V and 7 from J; bases not matched to a gene: 11. From germline, CDR1 is LNHDA and CDR2 SQIVND (reference sequence). This CDR3 is 15 amino acids long. CDR3 nucleotides: TGTGCCAGTAGTACTAGCGGGATCCTCGACGGGGAGCAGTACTTC. This sequence encodes CASSTSGILDGEQYF.

V and J are TRBV7-2 and TRBJ2-5, with 10 bases that match TRBD2. Germline V gene data show CDR1 as SGHTA and CDR2 as FQGNSA. V was clipped by 5 bases and J by 0 bases; unmatched bases: 15. The CDR3 totals 19 residues. The CDR3 reads CASSSLAGASFVYQETQYF. The CDR3 coding sequence is TGTGCCAGCAGCAGTCTAGCGGGGGCGTCCTTCGTTTACCAAGAGACCCAGTACTTC.

The chain recombines TRBV7-3 with TRBJ2-5; 9 nucleotides match TRBD1. CDR3 length: 15 amino acids. The junction had 5 bases not matched to a gene; V was cut back by 3 bases and J by 3 bases. Germline V gene lookup returns CDR1 SGHTA and CDR2 FQGTGA. CDR3 loop: CASSLLGTGKETQYF. DNA of the CDR3: TGTGCCAGCAGCTTGCTTGGGACAGGGAAAGAGACCCAGTACTTC.

This chain joins TRBV9 and TRBJ2-1, with 8 nucleotides matching TRBD1. The CDR3 is made up of 16 amino acids. In germline, CDR1 is SGDLS, CDR2 YYNGEE. Germline trimming cut 4 bases from V and 8 bases from J; bases unmatched to any gene: 14. CDR3 in amino acids: CASSSSGTGPPDEQFF. For the CDR3, the DNA is TGTGCCAGCAGCTCATCCGGGACAGGACCCCCTGATGAGCAGTTCTTC.

The gene calls are TRBV6-4 and TRBJ2-1, with TRBD2 matching over 13 bases. V gave up 3 bases and J gave up 8 bases; unmatched junction bases: 4. Germline V CDR1 and CDR2: MRHNA, SNTAGT. The CDR3 has 15 residues. CDR3 sequence: CASSELAGGFYEQFF. The CDR3 nucleotides read TGTGCCAGCAGTGAACTAGCGGGGGGGTTTTATGAGCAGTTCTTC.

The CDR3 nucleotides are TGTGCCAGCAGCTTAGGGGGGGGGCGGGGGCGCGAGCAGTACTTC. Protein product: CASSLGGGRGREQYF. V and J are TRBV5-5 and TRBJ2-7, with D tentatively TRBD2 (7 bases). V lost 2 bases to trimming and J lost 6 bases, with 18 bases between them. The CDR3 spans 15 residues. The germline gives CDR1 SGHKS, CDR2 YYEKEE (reference sequence).

The gene calls are TRBV6-1 and TRBJ1-6, with D perhaps matching TRBD1 (6 bases). The CDR3 has 15 amino acids. V gave up 1 base and J gave up 9 bases, with 13 bases separating them. Per germline, CDR1 MNHNS and CDR2 SASEGT. As DNA, the CDR3 is TGTGCCAGCAGTGAAGTACAGGGTCTAACTTCACCCCTCCACTTT. Translation: CASSEVQGLTSPLHF.

The CDR3 DNA follows: TGTGCCAGCGGGGCAAGTGGGGGGAAAGAGACCCAGTACTTC. It encodes CASGASGGKETQYF. The rearrangement links TRBV5-4 to TRBJ2-5, with D possibly TRBD2 on 6 matching bases. Germline V gene sequence: CDR1 SGHNT, CDR2 YYREEE (reference sequence). Trimming removed 7 bases at V and 3 bases at J, with 16 bases between. There are 14 residues in the CDR3. The whole variable domain, filled in from reference TRBV5-4 and TRBJ2-5, reads ETGVTQSPTHLIKTRGQQVTLRCSSQSGHNTVSWYQQALGQGPQFIFQYYREEENGRGNFPPRFSGLQFPNYSSELNVNALELDDSALYLCASGASGGKETQYFGPGTRLLVL.

The J gene is TRBJ2-5, the V gene TRBV19; TRBD2 matches at 13 bases. The CDR3 totals 15 residues. The germline CDR1 and CDR2 sequences are LNHDA and SQIVND (reference sequence). The trim removed 5 bases at V and 2 bases at J, leaving 2 bases unmatched. The CDR3 DNA is TGTGCCAGTAGTCCGGGACTAGCGGGACAAGAGACCCAGTACTTC. This sequence encodes CASSPGLAGQETQYF.

This chain joins TRBV29-1 and TRBJ2-5; unclear D gene. Trimming took off 4 bases at V and 2 bases at J, with 5 bases between the two ends. The CDR3 runs to 11 residues. Looked up from germline, CDR1 is SQVTM and CDR2 is ANQGSEA. The CDR3 loop is CSVVRQETQYF. The CDR3 region has the DNA TGCAGCGTTGTGCGGCAAGAGACCCAGTACTTC.

This clone was observed a single time. V usage is TRBV4-2 and J usage is TRBJ2-5; 13 nucleotides align to TRBD2. CDR1 is LGHNA and CDR2 is YNFKEQ in the germline V gene. V shed 4 bases, J shed 5 bases, and the junction held 7 bases outside the gene matches. The CDR3 loop spans 16 amino acids. The CDR3 here is CASSLTSGRARETQYF. CDR3 in DNA: TGTGCCAGCAGCCTTACTAGCGGGAGGGCCCGGGAGACCCAGTACTTC.

The chain recombines TRBV7-9 with TRBJ1-1; 7 bases align to TRBD1. Germline V lookup: CDR1 SEHNR, CDR2 FQNEAQ (reference sequence). After removal of 0 bases from V and 1 base from J, the junction contained 2 bases not matched to a gene. The CDR3 contains 15 residues. CDR3 in DNA: TGTGCCAGCAGCTTAGCGTGGACAGGGAACACTGAAGCTTTCTTT. As protein: CASSLAWTGNTEAFF.

This clone appeared many times. The V and J genes are TRBV4-3 and TRBJ2-7; TRBD1 matches at 8 bases. The CDR3 spans 17 residues. The germline CDR1 and CDR2 sequences are LGHNA and YSLEER. The V and J ends lost 0 bases and 6 bases, in that order; junction bases with no gene match: 13. CDR3 in amino acids: CASSQDRQGAPFVEQYF. The DNA for the CDR3 is TGCGCCAGCAGCCAAGATAGGCAGGGGGCCCCTTTTGTCGAGCAGTACTTC.

The chain carries TRBV11-2 and TRBJ2-1, with TRBD2 matching over 8 bases. CDR1 is SGHAT, CDR2 FQNNGV, per germline. V shed 0 bases and J 6 bases; nucleotides not matched to a gene: 4. CDR3 length equals 15 residues. The CDR3 DNA sequence: TGTGCCAGCAGCTTAGAAGCAGCGGGGGTCAATGAGCAGTTCTTC. Amino acids: CASSLEAAGVNEQFF.

V gene TRBV6-6 combines with J gene TRBJ2-4; D gene uncertain. The CDR3 covers 16 residues. In germline, CDR1 is MNHNY, CDR2 SVGAGI (reference sequence). The V end was cut by 5 bases, the J end by 1 base, with 15 bases between. The CDR3 sequence: CASSLRRNGAKNIQYF. As DNA, the CDR3 is TGTGCCAGCAGTCTTCGACGTAACGGGGCCAAAAACATTCAGTACTTC.

The chain couples TRBV5-8 to TRBJ2-5; 8 positions match TRBD1. Unmatched junction bases numbered 5, after V lost 5 bases and J lost 11 bases. The CDR3 extends over 11 amino acids. Germline values: CDR1 SGHTS, CDR2 YDEGEE. The CDR3 DNA reads as TGTGCCAGCAGTTCCGACAGGGGTCAGTACTTC. Amino acids: CASSSDRGQYF.

The J gene is TRBJ2-7, the V gene TRBV7-2; D perhaps matches TRBD1 (5 bases). Deletions cut 5 bases from V and 1 base from J, with 9 bases between. Per germline, CDR1 SGHTA and CDR2 FQGNSA. The CDR3 is 13 residues long. CDR3 nucleotide sequence: TGTGCCAGCAGCGCGACAGCTTCCTACGAGCAGTACTTC. Protein: CASSATASYEQYF. Full variable domain (remainder filled in from reference TRBV7-2 and TRBJ2-7): GAGVSQSPSNKVTEKGKDVELRCDPISGHTALYWYRQSLGQGLEFLIYFQGNSAPDKSGLPSDRFSAERTGGSVSTLTIQRTQQEDSAVYLCASSATASYEQYFGPGTRLTVT.

The genes are TRBV28 and TRBJ2-2; 9 bases are a match to TRBD1. From germline, CDR1 is MDHEN and CDR2 SYDVKM. The CDR3 is 16 residues long. Trimming cost V 10 bases and J 4 bases; bases outside gene matches: 13. The CDR3 nucleotides read TGTGCCACTTACCCCCCGGGACAGGGCAGCACCGGGGAGCTGTTTTTT. It specifies CATYPPGQGSTGELFF.

This rearrangement joins TRBV4-2 to TRBJ1-5; no firm D call. This CDR3 contains 15 residues. V lost 1 base, J lost 0 bases, and 7 bases lay in between. Germline CDR1 is LGHNA and CDR2 is YNFKEQ. CDR3 bases: TGTGCCAGCAGCCAAGGGCAGAATAGCAATCAGCCCCAGCATTTT. It codes for CASSQGQNSNQPQHF.

Details on this clone: In the same sample, other DNA sequences code for this CDR3. The chain employs TRBV9 and TRBJ2-7; D might be TRBD1 (5 bases). The CDR3 is 14 amino acids. V shed 0 bases and J shed 0 bases, with 7 bases lying between them. The germline V gene has CDR1 SGDLS and CDR2 YYNGEE. The DNA for the CDR3 is TGTGCCAGCAGCGTAGAAGGACACTCCTACGAGCAGTACTTC. This gives the protein CASSVEGHSYEQYF.

The chain is built from TRBV5-4 and TRBJ1-6, with D possibly being TRBD1 (5 bases). Trimming removed 0 bases at V and 1 base at J, with 8 bases between. The V gene's germline CDR1 is SGHNT and CDR2 YYREEE (reference sequence). This CDR3 has 16 residues. The CDR3 coding sequence is TGTGCCAGCAGCTTGGGGGGGGATTCCTATAATTCACCCCTCCACTTT. This codes for CASSLGGDSYNSPLHF.

In this sample, this clone turned up once. V gene TRBV4-1 combines with J gene TRBJ2-3; 10 bases line up with TRBD2. This CDR3 has 18 residues. With 1 base clipped from V and 4 bases from J, the junction kept 11 bases outside the gene matches. Germline V gene lookup returns CDR1 MGHRA and CDR2 YSYEKL. CDR3 DNA: TGCGCCAGCAGCCAAGGGCCGGTAGCGGGAGGTGAGGCAGATACGCAGTATTTT. Protein product: CASSQGPVAGGEADTQYF.

The J gene is TRBJ2-3, the V gene TRBV4-1; 7 nucleotides align to TRBD2. The junction had 9 bases not matched to a gene; V was cut back by 1 base and J by 2 bases. Germline lookup yields CDR1 MGHRA and CDR2 YSYEKL. This CDR3 region has 17 residues. The CDR3 protein is CASSQGGGGPPTDTQYF. CDR3 coding DNA: TGCGCCAGCAGCCAAGGCGGGGGTGGGCCCCCCACAGATACGCAGTATTTT.

The chain joins TRBV10-3 to TRBJ2-5, with TRBD2 matching over 8 bases. TRBJ2-7 explains the end of the DNA better; the J call may be wrong. The germline V gene encodes CDR1 ENHRY and CDR2 SYGVKD. The CDR3 sequence is 15 residues long. CDR3 bases: TGTGCCATCAGTGAGTCAACTAGCGGAGTGTACGAGCAGTACTTC. Translating gives CAISESTSGVYEQYF.

Regarding this clone: Other DNA sequences in this sample translate to the same CDR3. This chain joins TRBV5-1 and TRBJ2-7; 11 nucleotides line up with TRBD1. V gave up 0 bases and J gave up 4 bases; unmatched junction bases: 0. This CDR3 spans 14 amino acids. Germline CDR1 and CDR2: SGHRS and YFSETQ. The CDR3 sequence: CASSLGDRGYEQYF. The CDR3 DNA sequence: TGCGCCAGCAGCTTGGGGGACAGGGGGTACGAGCAGTACTTC. Combining the CDR3 with reference TRBV5-1 and TRBJ2-7 gives the whole variable domain KAGVTQTPRYLIKTRGQQVTLSCSPISGHRSVSWYQQTPGQGLQFLFEYFSETQRNKGNFPGRFSGRQFSNSRSEMNVSTLELGDSALYLCASSLGDRGYEQYFGPGTRLTVT.

This clone was detected only once. The gene calls are TRBV5-6 and TRBJ2-1, with 7 nucleotides matching TRBD1. CDR1 is SGHDT and CDR2 is YYEEEE in the germline V gene. Trimming removed 4 bases from V and 7 bases from J; junction bases left unmatched: 5. The CDR3 loop spans 13 amino acids. In DNA form, the CDR3 reads TGTGCCAGCAGCACGGGGACAGCAAATGAGCAGTTCTTC. This codes for CASSTGTANEQFF.

CDR3 in amino acids: CASSQVSQGSANEKLFF. The CDR3 DNA reads TGCGCCAGCAGCCAAGTAAGCCAGGGAAGTGCTAATGAAAAACTGTTTTTT. The chain joins TRBV4-1 to TRBJ1-4; TRBD1 might be the D (5 bases). Trimming took off 1 base at V and 3 bases at J, with 15 bases between the two ends. Germline CDR1 MGHRA, CDR2 YSYEKL. This CDR3 has 17 residues.